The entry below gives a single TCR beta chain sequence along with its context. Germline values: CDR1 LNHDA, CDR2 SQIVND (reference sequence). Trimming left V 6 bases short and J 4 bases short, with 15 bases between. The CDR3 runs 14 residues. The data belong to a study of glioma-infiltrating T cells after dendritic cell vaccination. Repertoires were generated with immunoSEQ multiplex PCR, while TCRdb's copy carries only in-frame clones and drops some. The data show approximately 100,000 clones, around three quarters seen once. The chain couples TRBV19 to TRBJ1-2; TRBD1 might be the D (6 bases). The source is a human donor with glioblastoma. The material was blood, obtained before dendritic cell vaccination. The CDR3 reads CASRSWTVTYGYTF. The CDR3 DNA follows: TGTGCCAGTAGAAGTTGGACAGTTACCTATGGCTACACCTTC.